Below, 29 T cell receptor beta chains from the same sample are listed, as sequenced in a study of cytomegalovirus exposure and HLA in healthy donors. Both 60 Vbeta primers and 13 Jbeta primers went into the PCR. The protocol was immunoSEQ multiplex PCR, while the TCRdb copy is restricted to in-frame clones and leaves out a portion. The sample holds about 200,000 clones, 75% to 80% seen once. The sample taken for sequencing was PBMCs. These receptors were taken from a woman in her twenties or thirties in good health and CMV-seropositive.

About this clone: One junction end does not reproduce the germline sequence, and a read error may be involved. The V call is TRBV7-7, the J call TRBJ2-1; D possibly corresponds to TRBD1 (6 bases). CDR1 SSHAT and CDR2 FNYEAQ come from the germline V gene (reference sequence). This CDR3 has 14 residues. The CDR3 DNA reads as TGTGCTAGCAGCACCAGCTCAGGGGCGGATGAGCAGTTCTTC. Translated, it gives CASSTSSGADEQFF. Drawing the rest from reference TRBV7-7 and TRBJ2-1, the complete variable domain is GAGVSQSPRYKVTKRGQDVTLRCDPISSHATLYWYQQALGQGPEFLTYFNYEAQPDKSGLPSDRFSAERPEGSISTLTIQRTEQRDSAMYRCASSTSSGADEQFFGPGTRLTVL.

The rearrangement links TRBV6-5 to TRBJ1-4; D gene ambiguous. CDR3 size: 14 residues. Trimming cost V 8 bases and J 7 bases, with 17 bases left between them. CDR1 and CDR2 (germline): MNHEY, SVGAGI. The CDR3 is CASSGGGHSEKLFF. Here the CDR3 DNA reads TGTGCCAGCTCTGGCGGAGGGCATAGTGAAAAACTGTTTTTT.

This clone was picked up a small number of times. The J gene is TRBJ2-1, the V gene TRBV10-3; 13 nucleotides agree with TRBD2. CDR1 and CDR2 (germline): ENHRY, SYGVKD. CDR3 length: 16 amino acids. Unmatched junction bases numbered 4, after V lost 8 bases and J lost 0 bases. The CDR3: CAIGLAGESSYNEQFF. The CDR3 nucleotides read TGTGCCATCGGACTAGCGGGGGAGAGCTCCTACAATGAGCAGTTCTTC.

For the CDR3, the DNA is TGTGCCAGCACCCTCCACTCCGGGACAGCAGACGTAGACACCATATATTTT. Its translation: CASTLHSGTADVDTIYF. V and J are TRBV28 and TRBJ1-3, with 7 bases lining up with TRBD1. The CDR3 loop spans 17 amino acids. Germline V gene sequence: CDR1 MDHEN, CDR2 SYDVKM. V was clipped by 7 bases and J by 8 bases; unmatched bases: 20.

CDR3: CASSLDSYGYTF. DNA for the CDR3: TGTGCCAGCAGCCTCGACAGCTATGGCTACACCTTC. The chain has TRBV7-9 and TRBJ1-2; D may be TRBD1 (5 bases). The CDR3 contains 12 residues. V dropped 5 bases and J dropped 4 bases, with 8 bases sitting between them. Germline CDR1 is SEHNR and CDR2 is FQNEAQ (reference sequence).

V is TRBV10-3 and J is TRBJ1-2, with D possibly being TRBD1 (6 bases). Germline assignment: CDR1 ENHRY and CDR2 SYGVKD. The CDR3 totals 15 residues. Trimming removed 8 bases at V and 1 base at J, with 17 bases between. The CDR3 region is CAISGAGLINYGYTF. The CDR3 DNA is TGTGCCATCTCAGGGGCAGGACTCATTAACTATGGCTACACCTTC.

Details on this clone: The junction and the germline gene differ at one end; a read error may be behind it. This chain links TRBV7-9 with TRBJ2-7; TRBD1 agrees at 11 bases. The CDR3 runs 15 residues. CDR1 is SEHNR and CDR2 is FQNEAQ in the germline V gene (reference sequence). CDR3 bases: TGTTCCAGCAGCCCCGGACAGGGGGCTTACCACGAGCAGTACTTC. It translates to CSSSPGQGAYHEQYF.

The gene calls are TRBV11-2 and TRBJ2-5; 8 nucleotides match TRBD2. The germline V gene has CDR1 SGHAT and CDR2 FQNNGV. CDR3 size: 16 residues. Trimming took 8 bases from V and 1 from J; bases not matched to a gene: 12. The DNA for the CDR3 is TGTGCCAGCGGGCCCGGGACTAGTACGTTCCAAGAGACCCAGTACTTC. Its protein is CASGPGTSTFQETQYF.

The rearrangement joins TRBV6-6 to TRBJ1-3, with D possibly matching TRBD1 (6 bases). The germline gives CDR1 MNHNY, CDR2 SVGAGI (reference sequence). The length of the CDR3 is 16 residues. Trimming cost V 7 bases and J 4 bases, with 20 bases left between them. The DNA for the CDR3 is TGTGCCAGCACACTCCTCCCGGGGACAAAAGGAAACACCATATATTTT. This translates into CASTLLPGTKGNTIYF.

This chain links TRBV7-8 with TRBJ1-1, with 10 nucleotides matching TRBD1. The ends lost 0 bases at V and 0 bases at J; junction bases unmatched: 10. The CDR3 extends over 19 amino acids. The V gene's germline CDR1 is SGHVS and CDR2 FQNEAQ. The DNA of the CDR3 is TGTGCCAGCAGCTTAGCGGCGACAGGGGGCATCCCGATGAACACTGAAGCTTTCTTT. Translating it yields CASSLAATGGIPMNTEAFF.

The V call is TRBV7-3, the J call TRBJ2-5; D perhaps matches TRBD2 (6 bases). V shed 2 bases and J shed 5 bases, with 12 bases lying between them. The CDR3 has 14 amino acids. Per germline, CDR1 SGHTA and CDR2 FQGTGA. This CDR3 is CASSLGGDGETQYF. The CDR3 DNA sequence: TGTGCCAGCAGCTTAGGAGGGGACGGGGAGACCCAGTACTTC.

This chain connects TRBV5-1 to TRBJ2-1; D perhaps matches TRBD2 (5 bases). This CDR3 is 16 amino acids long. Germline CDR1 and CDR2: SGHRS and YFSETQ. Trimming stripped 4 bases from V and 2 bases from J, with 16 bases between. This chain's CDR3 is CASSDPGVETYNEQFF. The CDR3 nucleotides are TGCGCCAGCAGCGACCCCGGGGTGGAGACCTACAATGAGCAGTTCTTC.

The chain links TRBV28 to TRBJ2-7; D is perhaps TRBD1 (5 bases). CDR1 and CDR2 (germline): MDHEN, SYDVKM. The V gene lost 3 bases and the J gene lost 4 bases, with 31 bases spanning the gap. CDR3 length: 20 amino acids. The CDR3 bases are TGTGCCAGCAGTTTGGGGATCTTGATAGGGGCTCGGCGGCGCTATTACGAGCAGTACTTC. Translating gives CASSLGILIGARRRYYEQYF. The variable domain in full, completed from reference TRBV28 and TRBJ2-7, reads DVKVTQSSRYLVKRTGEKVFLECVQDMDHENMFWYRQDPGLGLRLIYFSYDVKMKEKGDIPEGYSVSREKKERFSLILESASTNQTSMYLCASSLGILIGARRRYYEQYFGPGTRLTVT.

The V call is TRBV5-8, the J call TRBJ2-3; TRBD1 matches at 9 bases. The CDR3 totals 15 residues. Germline-derived CDR1 and CDR2 are SGHTS and YDEGEE. V lost 4 bases to trimming and J lost 11 bases; unmatched junction nucleotides: 14. DNA of the CDR3: TGTGCCAGCAGCCGTCCCGGGACAGGGACAGGCATGCAGTATTTT. Its translation: CASSRPGTGTGMQYF.

V gene TRBV15 combines with J gene TRBJ1-6; 7 bases fit TRBD1. In germline, CDR1 is LNHNV, CDR2 YYDKDF (reference sequence). With V trimmed by 3 bases and J by 9 bases, 5 bases remained unmatched. There are 14 residues in the CDR3. CDR3 sequence (DNA): TGTGCCACCAGCAGTGGGACAGCGGCTTCACCCCTCCACTTT. Its protein product is CATSSGTAASPLHF.

The chain recombines TRBV19 with TRBJ1-2; D call uncertain. This CDR3 comprises 11 residues. The V and J ends lost 6 bases and 7 bases respectively, with 9 bases between them. The germline gives CDR1 LNHDA, CDR2 SQIVND (reference sequence). The CDR3 region is CASRGSTGYTF. In DNA form, the CDR3 reads TGTGCCAGTAGGGGGAGCACTGGCTACACCTTC.

The J gene is TRBJ2-7, the V gene TRBV28, with 7 positions matching TRBD2. V shed 3 bases and J 3 bases; nucleotides not matched to a gene: 8. CDR1 is MDHEN, CDR2 SYDVKM, per germline. This CDR3 has 15 amino acids. CDR3 amino acids: CASSLWGTTDYEQYF. As DNA, the CDR3 is TGTGCCAGCAGTTTGTGGGGGACTACGGACTACGAGCAGTACTTC.

The J gene is TRBJ1-1, the V gene TRBV5-6, with D possibly matching TRBD1 (5 bases). This CDR3 is 14 amino acids long. The germline V gene has CDR1 SGHDT and CDR2 YYEEEE. The germline V and J ends were trimmed by 7 bases and 1 base, with 14 bases remaining between them. The CDR3 nucleotides read TGTGCCAGCCGTACCCCAGGACAGAACACTGAAGCTTTCTTT. It encodes CASRTPGQNTEAFF. Complete variable domain (other parts from reference TRBV5-6 and TRBJ1-1): DAGVTQSPTHLIKTRGQQVTLRCSPKSGHDTVSWYQQALGQGPQFIFQYYEEEERQRGNFPDRFSGHQFPNYSSELNVNALLLGDSALYLCASRTPGQNTEAFFGQGTRLTVV.

The table lists this clone with a few counts. V gene TRBV28 combines with J gene TRBJ2-1; 9 nucleotides match TRBD2. Looked up from germline, CDR1 is MDHEN and CDR2 is SYDVKM. This CDR3 has 15 residues. V was pared by 3 bases and J by 8 bases, with 8 bases of the junction left unmatched. The CDR3 DNA sequence: TGTGCCAGCAGTTTGAGGCGGGGGGGCTCAGATGAGCAGTTCTTC. Translation gives CASSLRRGGSDEQFF.

This clone was counted between two and nine times. This chain uses TRBV30 with TRBJ1-2, with 11 bases fitting TRBD1. The junction had 6 bases not matched to a gene; V was cut back by 3 bases and J by 6 bases. Germline lookup yields CDR1 GTSNPN and CDR2 SVGIG (reference sequence). The CDR3 is 14 amino acids. CDR3 protein: CAWRSDRGPNGYTF. The DNA of the CDR3 is TGTGCCTGGAGATCGGACAGGGGGCCAAATGGCTACACCTTC.

This chain links TRBV29-1 with TRBJ2-1; TRBD2 aligns across 15 bases. V trimming: 7 bases; J trimming: 9 bases; junction bases outside the gene matches: 7. This CDR3 contains 14 residues. Germline loops: CDR1 SQVTM, CDR2 ANQGSEA. The CDR3 bases are TGCAGCGGGGGACTAGCGGGAGGTAGGGGTGAGCAGTTCTTC. Its protein is CSGGLAGGRGEQFF.

The rearrangement uses TRBV27 and TRBJ1-2; 8 bases are shared with TRBD1. The germline CDR1 and CDR2 sequences are MNHEY and SMNVEV (reference sequence). After removal of 2 bases from V and 6 bases from J, the junction contained 2 bases not matched to a gene. CDR3 length equals 13 residues. CDR3 nucleotides: TGTGCCAGCAGTTTAGCAGGGGGCGATGGCTACACCTTC. Amino acid sequence: CASSLAGGDGYTF.

This clone was picked up one time. V is TRBV28 and J is TRBJ1-5; unclear D gene. There are 15 residues in the CDR3. Trimming left V 0 bases short and J 2 bases short, with 8 bases between. Germline V gene lookup returns CDR1 MDHEN and CDR2 SYDVKM. The CDR3, as DNA: TGTGCCAGCAGTTTATGGGAGGCTGGCAATCAGCCCCAGCATTTT. Amino acids: CASSLWEAGNQPQHF.

On this clone: Other nucleotide sequences in the sample specify the same CDR3. V usage is TRBV6-5 and J usage is TRBJ2-1, with 9 nucleotides matching TRBD2. Germline V CDR1 and CDR2: MNHEY, SVGAGI. The junction had 0 bases not matched to a gene; V was cut back by 0 bases and J by 0 bases. The CDR3 is 16 residues long. The CDR3 is CASSYSSGSSYNEQFF. In DNA, the CDR3 is TGTGCCAGCAGTTACTCTAGCGGGAGCTCCTACAATGAGCAGTTCTTC.

In this sample, this clone turned up a few times. The V and J genes are TRBV7-2 and TRBJ1-5; possible D gene TRBD1, 5 bases. V was clipped by 5 bases and J by 4 bases, with 12 bases between them. The CDR3 is 14 residues long. The germline gives CDR1 SGHTA, CDR2 FQGNSA. This CDR3 is CASSLDSTNQPQHF. The DNA for the CDR3 is TGTGCCAGCAGCCTCGACAGCACTAATCAGCCCCAGCATTTT.

This chain connects TRBV4-1 to TRBJ2-1, with 9 bases fitting TRBD1. CDR1 is MGHRA, CDR2 YSYEKL, per germline. There are 17 residues in the CDR3. V trimming: 2 bases; J trimming: 4 bases; junction bases outside the gene matches: 9. This CDR3 is CASSQLWTGAEYNEQFF. The DNA for the CDR3 is TGCGCCAGCAGCCAATTATGGACAGGGGCGGAATACAATGAGCAGTTCTTC.

The rearrangement joins TRBV11-2 to TRBJ2-2, with TRBD2 matching over 8 bases. The CDR3 loop spans 17 amino acids. CDR1 and CDR2 from the germline V gene are SGHAT and FQNNGV. Trimming took 4 bases from V and 5 from J; bases not matched to a gene: 12. This chain's CDR3 is CASSSPGGGSHTGELFF. The CDR3 DNA is TGTGCCAGCAGCTCGCCGGGCGGGGGGAGCCATACCGGGGAGCTGTTTTTT.

For this clone: The sample holds other DNA sequences that translate to the same CDR3. The chain employs TRBV5-4 and TRBJ1-2; possibly TRBD1 for D (5 bases). The germline V gene has CDR1 SGHNT and CDR2 YYREEE (reference sequence). This CDR3 spans 13 amino acids. The germline V and J ends were trimmed by 2 bases and 1 base, with 6 bases remaining between them. Written as DNA, the CDR3 is TGTGCCAGCAGCTTAGGGGATAACTATGGCTACACCTTC. Encoded protein: CASSLGDNYGYTF.

The genes are TRBV2 and TRBJ2-3; D remains unclear. Trimming shortened V by 5 bases and J by 5 bases, and 8 bases separated the two germline ends. The CDR3 contains 12 residues. Germline lookup yields CDR1 SNHLY and CDR2 FYNNEI. The DNA of the CDR3 is TGTGCCAGCAGTAATACAGAAGATACGCAGTATTTT. Its protein is CASSNTEDTQYF.